Shown below are 9 T cell receptor beta chains from a single sample sequenced in a study of regulatory T cells in long-lasting Graves disease. Researchers made TCR beta libraries by using iRepertoire HTBI primers and running Arm-PCR on CDR3 regions. TCRdb used MiXCR to reprocess the multiplex PCR reads, holding one entry per CDR3 protein. Seen here are about 400,000 distinct CDR3 sequences, around 20% observed once, and the top ten hold about a fifth. This sample's time point: persistent/refractory GD, antithyroid drugs over 5 years with positive TRAb. PBMC-extracted RNA yielded the TCR library. Sequenced material: peripheral blood mononuclear cells (PBMCs), taken when the disease was refractory, from a patient treated with antithyroid drugs. The receptor set was obtained from a female donor with Graves disease.

On this clonotype itself: A much larger clone differs by one base, so this may be a read error. The chain combines TRBV3-1 with TRBJ2-5; 7 bases align to TRBD2. CDR1 and CDR2 from the germline V gene are LGHDT and YNNKEL (reference sequence). This CDR3 has 15 residues. CDR3 coding DNA: TGTGCCAGCAGCCAAGATGCAAGCGGGATAGAGGCCCAGTACTTC. Translating it yields CASSQDASGIEAQYF.

This clonotype was detected many times. The chain carries TRBV28 and TRBJ2-7, with 11 positions matching TRBD1. From germline, CDR1 is MDHEN and CDR2 SYDVKM. The CDR3 spans 15 residues. The V and J ends lost 0 bases and 3 bases, in that order; junction bases with no gene match: 1. The CDR3 bases are TGTGCCAGCAGTTTATGGGGACAGGGGGTCTACGAGCAGTACTTC. The encoded protein is CASSLWGQGVYEQYF.

The gene calls are TRBV30 and TRBJ1-2, with unresolved D. Germline assignment: CDR1 GTSNPN and CDR2 SVGIG (reference sequence). Trimming cost V 0 bases and J 8 bases, with 16 bases left between them. CDR3 length equals 14 residues. The CDR3 reads CAWSVTVGNRGYTF. The CDR3 nucleotides are TGTGCCTGGAGTGTCACAGTCGGGAATCGGGGCTACACCTTC.

This clonotype was seen more than once but under ten times. The rearrangement joins TRBV14 to TRBJ1-2; D may be TRBD1 (5 bases). Germline assignment: CDR1 SGHDN and CDR2 FVKESK. V shed 1 base and J shed 1 base, with 16 bases lying between them. This CDR3 spans 17 amino acids. The CDR3 reads CASSQVSGMSGNYGYTF. The CDR3 DNA follows: TGTGCCAGCAGCCAAGTTTCAGGGATGTCGGGTAACTATGGCTACACCTTC.

The chain employs TRBV19 and TRBJ2-7, with 13 nucleotides matching TRBD2. The CDR3 sequence is 19 residues long. With 4 bases clipped from V and 4 bases from J, the junction kept 16 bases outside the gene matches. Per the germline V gene, CDR1 is LNHDA and CDR2 is SQIVND (reference sequence). The CDR3 nucleotides read TGTGCCAGTAGTACACCACCCGGGACTAGCGGGGAGTTCATGTACGAGCAGTACTTC. Protein: CASSTPPGTSGEFMYEQYF.

This clonotype was observed at least ten times. The CDR3 nucleotides read TGTGCCAGCAGTGGGGACACCTATGAAAAACTGTTTTTT. It translates to CASSGDTYEKLFF. The V and J genes are TRBV2 and TRBJ1-4; D possibly corresponds to TRBD1 (6 bases). CDR1 SNHLY and CDR2 FYNNEI come from the germline V gene. The CDR3 extends over 13 amino acids. Between the trimmed V and J ends, which lost 4 bases and 6 bases, there was a span of 9 bases. The full variable domain, its missing parts supplied by reference TRBV2 and TRBJ1-4, is EPEVTQTPSHQVTQMGQEVILRCVPISNHLYFYWYRQILGQKVEFLVSFYNNEISEKSEIFDDQFSVERPDGSNFTLKIRSTKLEDSAMYFCASSGDTYEKLFFGSGTQLSVL.

This clonotype was detected many times. V gene TRBV12-3 or TRBV12-4 combines with J gene TRBJ2-6; weak D call: TRBD2 (5 bases). The CDR3 length is 14 residues. Trimming pared 4 bases from V and 6 bases from J, leaving 10 bases between. CDR3 in amino acids: CASSWERSANVLTF. The DNA for the CDR3 is TGTGCCAGCAGTTGGGAGAGGTCGGCCAACGTCCTGACTTTC.

With regard to this clonotype: Relative to the germline gene, one junction end is altered; a read error may explain this. The chain combines TRBV6-5 with TRBJ2-7; 8 bases agree with TRBD2. Germline V lookup: CDR1 MNHEY, CDR2 SVGAGI. This CDR3 is built from 16 residues. The CDR3 region is CANSYRGGGNSYEQYF. CDR3 bases: TGTGCCAACAGTTACCGGGGGGGGGGCAACTCCTACGAGCAGTACTTC.

This chain joins TRBV11-1 and TRBJ2-4, with 15 bases lining up with TRBD2. This CDR3 is 14 amino acids long. The germline CDR1 and CDR2 sequences are SGHAT and FQDESV (reference sequence). The V gene end was trimmed by 1 base and the J gene end by 15 bases; junction bases not matched to a gene: 4. This CDR3 is CASSLGTSGRATYF. The CDR3 coding sequence is TGTGCCAGCAGCTTAGGGACTAGCGGGAGGGCCACGTACTTC.